The 23 T cell receptor beta chains presented below share a single source sample, sequenced in a study of cytomegalovirus exposure and HLA in healthy donors (dated 2017 in TCRdb). Library prep was done by the immunoSEQ multiplex PCR assay. TCRdb holds this immuneACCESS table with in-frame rearrangements only. Some clones are missing; in checked studies, unresolved V genes explain under half, and the rest has no known cause. The sample profile shows some 340,000 clones; 75% to 90% of them were found once. Clones ranked in the top ten supply over 1% of the sample. Sequenced sample: PBMCs. All receptors come from a woman in her 30s in good health and CMV-seropositive.

In its sample, this clone was seen a few times. The chain combines TRBV7-3 with TRBJ1-1; D gene ambiguous. The CDR3 runs to 13 residues. Germline CDR1 reads SGHTA; CDR2 reads FQGTGA. The V end was cut by 6 bases, the J end by 7 bases, with 15 bases between. CDR3 bases: TGTGCCAGCAGAACGGGTAGATTCGGTGAAGCTTTCTTT. Its protein is CASRTGRFGEAFF.

This chain links TRBV7-2 with TRBJ1-6; no definite D call. This CDR3 has 15 residues. CDR1 and CDR2 from the germline V gene are SGHTA and FQGNSA. Deletions cut 1 base from V and 8 bases from J, with 12 bases between. The CDR3 region has the DNA TGTGCCAGCAGCTTAGGGGCCGGTGGGGATTCACCCCTCCACTTT. Translation: CASSLGAGGDSPLHF.

The genes are TRBV9 and TRBJ2-1; 10 bases match TRBD1. CDR1 and CDR2 from the germline V gene are SGDLS and YYNGEE. This CDR3 is built from 15 residues. The V gene end was trimmed by 4 bases and the J gene end by 10 bases; junction bases not matched to a gene: 11. The CDR3 loop reads CASSPRQGAVTEQFF. In DNA, the CDR3 is TGTGCCAGCAGCCCAAGACAGGGGGCGGTAACAGAGCAGTTCTTC.

The chain has TRBV7-8 and TRBJ1-2; 7 nucleotides match TRBD1. Germline V gene lookup returns CDR1 SGHVS and CDR2 FQNEAQ. Trimming at V came to 4 bases and at J to 5 bases, leaving 7 bases not matched to a gene. The CDR3 loop spans 14 amino acids. CDR3 DNA: TGTGCCAGCAGCTCAAGAGGGGGCCGGTATGGCTACACCTTC. This sequence encodes CASSSRGGRYGYTF.

The gene calls are TRBV28 and TRBJ1-2, with D hard to call. The CDR3 totals 13 residues. Germline V CDR1 and CDR2: MDHEN, SYDVKM. The ends were cut back, 3 bases at V and 5 bases at J, with 10 bases in the middle. The DNA of the CDR3 is TGTGCCAGCAGTTTGGGAAAAATATATGGCTACACCTTC. Its translation: CASSLGKIYGYTF.

The V gene is TRBV27, the J gene TRBJ2-7; 7 nucleotides agree with TRBD1. Germline V lookup: CDR1 MNHEY, CDR2 SMNVEV (reference sequence). The CDR3 runs to 15 residues. The ends lost 2 bases at V and 0 bases at J; junction bases unmatched: 4. The CDR3 bases are TGTGCCAGCAGTTTAATGGGACAGTTCTCCTACGAGCAGTACTTC. Its protein is CASSLMGQFSYEQYF.

The chain has TRBV5-6 and TRBJ2-7; 7 bases map to TRBD2. The length of the CDR3 is 16 residues. Per germline, CDR1 SGHDT and CDR2 YYEEEE. The V and J ends lost 4 bases and 0 bases, in that order; junction bases with no gene match: 10. The CDR3 protein is CASSDTTSASSYEQYF. CDR3 DNA sequence: TGTGCCAGCAGCGACACCACTAGCGCGAGCTCCTACGAGCAGTACTTC.

The gene calls are TRBV7-3 and TRBJ1-1, with D unclear. The CDR3 contains 13 residues. The V gene lost 4 bases and the J gene lost 2 bases, with 8 bases spanning the gap. CDR1 is SGHTA, CDR2 FQGTGA, per germline. The CDR3 nucleotides are TGTGCCAGCAGCTCAACATTTAACACTGAAGCTTTCTTT. Translating gives CASSSTFNTEAFF. Full variable domain (remainder filled in from reference TRBV7-3 and TRBJ1-1): GAGVSQTPSNKVTEKGKYVELRCDPISGHTALYWYRQSLGQGPEFLIYFQGTGAADDSGLPNDRFFAVRPEGSVSTLKIQRTERGDSAVYLCASSSTFNTEAFFGQGTRLTVV.

The V gene is TRBV5-1, the J gene TRBJ2-7; D tentatively fits TRBD1 or TRBD2 (6 bases each). Germline CDR1 is SGHRS and CDR2 is YFSETQ. The CDR3 is 15 residues long. The V gene lost 5 bases and the J gene lost 3 bases, with 18 bases spanning the gap. The CDR3 bases are TGCGCCAGCAGTGAACGGGACGGGGGCCTCTACGAGCAGTACTTC. Translating it yields CASSERDGGLYEQYF. The variable domain in full, with the rest retrieved from reference TRBV5-1 and TRBJ2-7, is KAGVTQTPRYLIKTRGQQVTLSCSPISGHRSVSWYQQTPGQGLQFLFEYFSETQRNKGNFPGRFSGRQFSNSRSEMNVSTLELGDSALYLCASSERDGGLYEQYFGPGTRLTVT.

This clone was recorded once. This chain links TRBV4-3 with TRBJ1-4; D unresolved. CDR1 is LGHNA and CDR2 is YSLEER in the germline V gene. This CDR3 has 16 amino acids. Trimming cost V 1 base and J 0 bases, with 9 bases left between them. The CDR3 DNA follows: TGCGCCAGCAGCCAAGGAGAGTGGGCAACTAATGAAAAACTGTTTTTT. Amino acid sequence: CASSQGEWATNEKLFF.

This clone was observed once. CDR3 in DNA: TGTGCCAGCAGTGAAAGCTGGTCCGTTTACAATGAGCAGTTCTTC. It is translated as CASSESWSVYNEQFF. The chain employs TRBV2 and TRBJ2-1; no firm D call. The CDR3 runs to 15 residues. Germline V CDR1 and CDR2: SNHLY, FYNNEI. The V end lost 2 bases, the J end lost 4 bases, and 12 bases lay between the germline ends. The full variable domain, rest sourced from reference TRBV2 and TRBJ2-1, is EPEVTQTPSHQVTQMGQEVILRCVPISNHLYFYWYRQILGQKVEFLVSFYNNEISEKSEIFDDQFSVERPDGSNFTLKIRSTKLEDSAMYFCASSESWSVYNEQFFGPGTRLTVL.

The genes are TRBV15 and TRBJ2-2, with D maybe TRBD2 (5 bases). This CDR3 contains 16 residues. Germline V gives CDR1 LNHNV, CDR2 YYDKDF (reference sequence). The V end was cut by 8 bases, the J end by 0 bases, with 16 bases between. The CDR3 coding sequence is TGTGCCACCGTCCCGGGGTCCCCCTCGAACACCGGGGAGCTGTTTTTT. Translation gives CATVPGSPSNTGELFF.

This clone was seen a single time. The gene calls are TRBV2 and TRBJ2-2, with TRBD2 matching 8 bases. The CDR3 runs 15 residues. Germline V CDR1 and CDR2: SNHLY, FYNNEI. J lost 5 bases, V lost 6 bases, and 8 bases had no gene match. CDR3 loop: CASRESGSVTGELFF. The CDR3 DNA sequence: TGTGCCAGCAGGGAAAGCGGGAGTGTAACCGGGGAGCTGTTTTTT.

The rearrangement uses TRBV21-1 and TRBJ2-7. TRBV21-1 is recorded as a pseudogene. The CDR3 consists of 18 residues. DNA of the CDR3: TGTGCCAGCAGCAAACTGGCCCGACCGAATTGTAGCTCCTACGAGCAGTACTTC. It codes for CASSKLARPNCSSYEQYF.

V is TRBV2 and J is TRBJ2-1, with D perhaps TRBD2 (6 bases). Between the trimmed V and J ends, which lost 6 bases and 3 bases, there was a span of 15 bases. Germline CDR1 reads SNHLY; CDR2 reads FYNNEI. This CDR3 contains 15 residues. CDR3 protein: CASSPSAGSYNEQFF. The CDR3 DNA reads TGTGCCAGCAGCCCATCGGCGGGAAGCTACAATGAGCAGTTCTTC.

The chain recombines TRBV7-9 with TRBJ1-2; D not resolved. V lost 1 base, J lost 3 bases, and 15 bases lay in between. Per the germline V gene, CDR1 is SEHNR and CDR2 is FQNEAQ (reference sequence). This CDR3 region has 16 residues. CDR3 sequence (DNA): TGTGCCAGCAGCTTAGATGGAGATGGTCCTTACTATGGCTACACCTTC. Translating it yields CASSLDGDGPYYGYTF.

The genes are TRBV29-1 and TRBJ1-2; D is unresolved. Germline CDR1 reads SQVTM; CDR2 reads ANQGSEA. The CDR3 contains 10 residues. V was trimmed by 4 bases and J by 7 bases, leaving 7 bases between them. The CDR3 DNA reads as TGCAGCGTTGCGGATGCTGGCTACACCTTC. Translated, it gives CSVADAGYTF.

The V and J genes are TRBV5-1 and TRBJ2-5; D remains ambiguous. This CDR3 is 14 amino acids long. The germline gives CDR1 SGHRS, CDR2 YFSETQ. Trimming took off 0 bases at V and 0 bases at J, with 6 bases between the two ends. DNA for the CDR3: TGCGCCAGCAGCTTGGTGGTGTACCAAGAGACCCAGTACTTC. Residues: CASSLVVYQETQYF.

The CDR3 region is CASSTGTGLNSPLHF. The CDR3 nucleotides are TGTGCCAGCAGCACTGGGACAGGATTAAATTCACCCCTCCACTTT. The chain has TRBV9 and TRBJ1-6, with TRBD1 matching over 8 bases. The V segment lost 4 bases and the J segment 7 bases; nucleotides outside the gene matches: 7. The V gene's germline CDR1 is SGDLS and CDR2 YYNGEE. CDR3 length equals 15 residues.

The chain employs TRBV7-7 and TRBJ2-1, with D perhaps being TRBD1 or TRBD2 (5 bases each). V shed 4 bases and J shed 5 bases, with 9 bases lying between them. CDR1 and CDR2 (germline): SSHAT, FNYEAQ (reference sequence). The CDR3 loop spans 13 amino acids. CDR3 coding DNA: TGTGCCAGCAGCTCGGGACCCAACAATGAGCAGTTCTTC. It translates to CASSSGPNNEQFF.

The CDR3 here is CSATRSMQFF. In DNA form, the CDR3 reads TGCAGTGCTACCCGGAGCATGCAGTTCTTC. This chain links TRBV20-1 with TRBJ2-1; D not resolved. The germline CDR1 and CDR2 sequences are DFQATT and SNEGSKA (reference sequence). The CDR3 extends over 10 amino acids. V was cut by 4 bases and J by 12 bases, with 10 bases left in between.

The rearrangement links TRBV6-5 to TRBJ1-1; 9 nucleotides match TRBD1. Trimming took 6 bases from V and 4 from J; bases not matched to a gene: 6. Per the germline V gene, CDR1 is MNHEY and CDR2 is SVGAGI. The CDR3 consists of 14 residues. CDR3 region: CASSPTGGFTEAFF. The CDR3 DNA reads TGTGCCAGCAGCCCGACAGGGGGTTTCACTGAAGCTTTCTTT.

The V and J genes are TRBV9 and TRBJ2-3; 9 nucleotides line up with TRBD2. The CDR3 totals 16 residues. Germline CDR1 and CDR2: SGDLS and YYNGEE. V gave up 0 bases and J gave up 4 bases; unmatched junction bases: 6. Here the CDR3 DNA reads TGTGCCAGCAGCGTAGAGTTTGGCGGGGGGGCAGATACGCAGTATTTT. This codes for CASSVEFGGGADTQYF.